These T cell receptor beta chains were read from a single sample in a study of regulatory and conventional T cells in RAG deficiency. The repertoire was sequenced with immunoSEQ multiplex PCR; TCRdb's copy has only in-frame clones and lacks some. The top ten clones hold almost 1.5% of a sample with more than 7,000 clones, about 94% of them seen once. Sequenced input: CD4+ effector T cells sorted from blood. Source of these receptors: a human donor with RAG deficiency presenting as severe combined immunodeficiency. CDR3s include the opening cysteine and the closing phenylalanine or tryptophan. Each record gives: D gene, clone size, V gene, J gene, CDR3 DNA, CDR3 protein. A D gene is named only where the DNA matches it firmly. Not all rows give a size; the values are once, few, many and, for expanded clones, a class.

.	.	TRBV27	TRBJ2-4	TGTGCCAGCAGTCCACAGGGACACTTAGCCAAAAACATTCAGTACTTC	CASSPQGHLAKNIQYF
.	.	TRBV7-2	TRBJ2-6	TGTGCCAGCAGCTTAGACAGCTCTGGGGCCAACGTCCTGACTTTC	CASSLDSSGANVLTF
TRBD1	once	TRBV28	TRBJ2-5	TGTGCCAGCAGTTCGCCGGGACAGGGGTTGAAGACCCAGTACTTC	CASSSPGQGLKTQYF
.	few	TRBV9	TRBJ1-2	TGTGCCAGCAGCGTAGCCGGGGGCAACTATGGCTACACCTTC	CASSVAGGNYGYTF
.	.	TRBV10-3	TRBJ1-1	TGTGCCATCAGTGAGTCGAGGGGGTGGGACACTGAAGCTTTCTTT	CAISESRGWDTEAFF
.	.	TRBV7-9	TRBJ2-2	TGTGCCAGCAGCTTACCCGTCACCGGGGAGCTGTTTTTT	CASSLPVTGELFF
.	.	TRBV7-3	TRBJ2-2	TGTGCCAGCAGCCCCCTCTCCACCGGGGAGCTGTTTTTT	CASSPLSTGELFF
.	.	TRBV11-2	TRBJ2-1	TGTGCCAGCAGCTTAGCTGGCAGTTGGGTTGAGCAGTTCTTC	CASSLAGSWVEQFF
TRBD1	.	TRBV11-2	TRBJ2-1	TGTGCCAGCAGCGACCGGGACAGGGGAAACAATGAGCAGTTCTTC	CASSDRDRGNNEQFF
TRBD1	.	TRBV9	TRBJ2-2	TGTGCCAGCAGGGGACAGGGGGCGAACACCGGGGAGCTGTTTTTT	CASRGQGANTGELFF
.	.	TRBV27	TRBJ1-4	TGTGCCAGCAGATTCCGGGCAGCACTTAATGAAAAACTGTTTTTT	CASRFRAALNEKLFF
.	once	TRBV4-2	TRBJ2-7	TGTGCCAGCAGCTACCGTCGGGGGCCCGCTTACGAGCAGTACTTC	CASSYRRGPAYEQYF
.	.	TRBV4-2	TRBJ2-3	TGTGCCAGCAGCCAACAGGGCCTCACAGATACGCAGTATTTT	CASSQQGLTDTQYF
.	.	TRBV7-3	TRBJ2-7	TGTGCCAGCAGCCCCCCGGGACAACCATACGAGCAGTACTTC	CASSPPGQPYEQYF
.	.	TRBV6-5	TRBJ2-5	TGTGCCAGCAGTTACTCGACGGGAAGGGAGACCCAGTACTTC	CASSYSTGRETQYF
.	.	TRBV11-2	TRBJ1-2	TGTGCCAGCAGCTTAGAGGAGGGGCTCGGCTACACCTTC	CASSLEEGLGYTF
.	.	TRBV5-1	TRBJ2-5	TGCGCCAGCAGCTCACAGGTCCAAGAGACCCAGTACTTC	CASSSQVQETQYF
TRBD1	.	TRBV30	TRBJ2-5	TGTGCCTGGAGTGGACAGGGCGAGACCCAGTACTTC	CAWSGQGETQYF
.	few	TRBV5-4	TRBJ1-2	TGTGCCAGCAGCTTCCCTGACGGAAACTATGGCTACACCTTC	CASSFPDGNYGYTF
TRBD1	once	TRBV9	TRBJ2-7	TGTGCCAGCAGCGTAGCGGGACAGGGAACCTACGAGCAGTACTTC	CASSVAGQGTYEQYF
TRBD1	.	TRBV7-2	TRBJ2-4	TGTGCCAGCAGCCAGGGGGCGCACATTCAGTACTTC	CASSQGAHIQYF
.	.	TRBV12-5	TRBJ2-2	TGTGCTAGTGGTTACACCGGGGAGCTGTTTTTT	CASGYTGELFF
TRBD2	.	TRBV10-3	TRBJ2-5	TGTGCCATCAGTACGACGGCGGGGGAAGAGACCCAGTACTTC	CAISTTAGEETQYF
.	.	TRBV5-6	TRBJ2-7	TGTGCCAGCAGCTCCGAACCCTACGAGCAGTACTTC	CASSSEPYEQYF
TRBD2	.	TRBV7-2	TRBJ2-4	TGTGCCAGCAGCTTACAGGGAGGGAGACTAGCCAAAAACATTCAGTACTTC	CASSLQGGRLAKNIQYF
TRBD2	.	TRBV28	TRBJ2-3	TGTGCCAGCAGCGTCACACTAGCGACCCTGACAGATACGCAGTATTTT	CASSVTLATLTDTQYF
.	.	TRBV28	TRBJ2-2	TGTGCCAGCAGTTTAACCTGGGGGGAGCTGTTTTTT	CASSLTWGELFF
.	.	TRBV18	TRBJ2-4	TGTGCCAGCTCACCACGGACCGATAAAAACATTCAGTACTTC	CASSPRTDKNIQYF
.	.	TRBV28	TRBJ2-7	TGTGCCAGCAGTTCAACCAACACCTACCCCTACGAGCAGTACTTC	CASSSTNTYPYEQYF
.	.	TRBV6-4	TRBJ2-6	TGTGCCAGCAGTGTGGCTTGGGGACCTGGGGCCAACGTCCTGACTTTC	CASSVAWGPGANVLTF
.	.	TRBV28	TRBJ1-2	TGTGCCAGCAGTTTAATGACCGCACCAGGGGGCTACACCTTC	CASSLMTAPGGYTF
.	.	TRBV19	TRBJ2-3	TGTGCCAGTAGTCCTGCCCGACATAGCACAGATACGCAGTATTTT	CASSPARHSTDTQYF
.	.	TRBV2	TRBJ2-5	TGTGCCAGCAGTGACCAAACGGCAGAGACCCAGTACTTC	CASSDQTAETQYF
.	once	TRBV9	TRBJ2-5	TGTGCCAGCAGCGTAGTTGGAGACAAGAGATTGGGGACCCAGTACTTC	CASSVVGDKRLGTQYF
TRBD1	.	TRBV4-1	TRBJ2-5	TGCGCCAGCAGCCATTATGGGACAGGGGGCGAGACCCAGTACTTC	CASSHYGTGGETQYF
.	.	TRBV9	TRBJ2-3	TGTGCCAGCGGTCACGGTCGGGATACGCAGTATTTT	CASGHGRDTQYF
.	.	TRBV5-1	TRBJ2-5	TGCGCCAGCAGCTTCCAAGAGACCCAGTACTTC	CASSFQETQYF